Listed below are T cell receptor beta chains from one sample, sequenced in a study of cytomegalovirus exposure and HLA in healthy donors. Some clones are missing from TCRdb's copy, which holds only in-frame ones; the method was immunoSEQ multiplex PCR. The repertoire holds approximately 160,000 clones, roughly 90% seen once, with approximately 10% in the top ten. The sample taken for sequencing was PBMCs. These receptors were collected from a woman under 30 in good health and CMV-seropositive. CDR3s include the opening cysteine and the closing phenylalanine or tryptophan.

V gene,CDR3 protein
TRBV7-7,CASSLRLTTGELFF
TRBV29-1,CSVAGLAGKDQETQYF
TRBV7-2,CASSFLSTGDTEAFF
TRBV29-1,CSVAGQLNTEAFF
TRBV5-6,CASSWRVGQPQHF
TRBV11-2,CASSLGSGLAGLNEQFF
TRBV9,CASSPYDVDTQYF
TRBV28,CASSFGGGKLFF
TRBV6-5,CASGGSYSNQPQHF
TRBV9,CASSAPGISDTQYF
TRBV25-1,CASSLAGGTDTQYF
TRBV19,CASNIADTGELFF
TRBV5-6,CASSFGTSGGTDTQYF
TRBV9,CASRSTGNSGNEQFF
TRBV5-4,CASSGGTESYNEQFF
TRBV19,CASSIRAGGSSSYNEQFF
TRBV7-9,CASSLGSGRSQDTQYF
TRBV9,CASSVDRERGYTF
TRBV6-6,CASTLTSANYEQYF
TRBV6-6,CASSFLIGGTDYGYTF
TRBV13,CASSLSVAGISYEQYF
TRBV5-5,CASRTTESSYEQYF
TRBV5-5,CASSLGTVNTEAFF
TRBV7-2,CASSLAGDGNQPQHF
TRBV6-1,CASSEEGLAENEQFF
TRBV19,CASSMQGSNQPQHF
TRBV20-1,CSARVDQPQHF
TRBV7-2,CASSPPGIQSGNTIYF
TRBV19,CASSIVSINQPQHF
TRBV2,CASSELQGIGQPQHF
TRBV4-1,CASSQDSPLAGFTDTQYF
TRBV7-3,CASSLLAGVRDEQFF
TRBV6-4,CASSLRGNTEAFF
TRBV19,CASSIGTYEQYF
TRBV30,CAWTTGTGGESEKLFF
TRBV9,CASSRGQENTGELFF
TRBV7-8,CASSLAGRGNQPQHF
TRBV19,CASSIRDYQPQHF
TRBV2,CASSELTARPSGPEKNIQYF
TRBV4-2,CASSQFGGSGYTF
TRBV7-3,CASSSGAGAADTQYF
TRBV15,CATSGRDTSSSYEQYF
TRBV2,CASSSSGSRGGELFF
TRBV7-9,CASSSTGDFTGELFF
TRBV7-2,CASSLGASYNEQFF
TRBV7-3,CASSLAGGAYEQYF
TRBV27,CASSVQRMNTEAFF
TRBV6-5,CASSQGYGYTF
TRBV28,CASSTPGTGGEGYYGYTF
TRBV2,CASSREDTEPYGYTF
TRBV7-8,CASSLDIAGLTDTQYF
TRBV28,CASSFNRGKANEKLFF
TRBV27,CASRNSNNQPQHF
TRBV11-3,CASSLGASYNEQFF